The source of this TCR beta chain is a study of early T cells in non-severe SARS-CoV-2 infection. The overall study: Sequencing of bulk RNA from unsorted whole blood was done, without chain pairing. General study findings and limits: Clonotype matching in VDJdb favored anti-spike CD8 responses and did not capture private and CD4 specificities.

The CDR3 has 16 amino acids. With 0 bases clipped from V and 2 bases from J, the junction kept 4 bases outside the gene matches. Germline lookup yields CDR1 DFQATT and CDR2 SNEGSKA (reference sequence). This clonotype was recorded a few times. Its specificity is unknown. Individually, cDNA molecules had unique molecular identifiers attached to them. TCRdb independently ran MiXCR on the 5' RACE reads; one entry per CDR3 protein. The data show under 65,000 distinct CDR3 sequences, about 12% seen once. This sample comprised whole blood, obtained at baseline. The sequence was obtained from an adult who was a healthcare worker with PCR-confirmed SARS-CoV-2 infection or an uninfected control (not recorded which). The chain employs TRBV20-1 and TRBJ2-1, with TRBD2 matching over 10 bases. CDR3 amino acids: CSARDASGGPYNEQFF. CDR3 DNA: TGCAGTGCTAGAGATGCTAGCGGGGGCCCCTACAATGAGCAGTTCTTC.